This paragraph reports one T cell receptor beta chain. This clone showed up just once. Its cognate antigen has yet to be identified. No base quality information exists; no much larger clone differs at one position. One collaborating source in Seattle enrolled patients while the patients were actively infected and followed the patients over time throughout the course of disease. Whole blood was collected in K2EDTA tubes by collaborating institutions according to the institutions' own protocols. For TCRbeta analysis, collaborator samples were shipped as frozen whole blood, as isolated PBMCs, or as DNA extracted from either sample type. V is pruned by 5 bases and J by 4 bases, leaving 6 bases of the junction without a gene match. From the cysteine up to the phenylalanine, the CDR3 has a length of 15 residues. The CDR3 DNA has 45 bases and is translated from base 1. CDR1 and CDR2 are read off the germline V gene as MNHEY and SVGAGI.

The entry originates in a study of blood T cell repertoires in COVID-19 (dated by TCRdb to the early 2020s). About the study as a whole: The collaborator samples originated in the United States, Italy and Spain and spanned the acute and convalescent phases of COVID-19. The material from the prospective study consisted of cDNA or gDNA derived from T cells, B-cell-depleted T cells, or PBMCs. The dataset comprised deeply sampled blood TCRbeta repertoires from subjects exposed to, actively infected with, or recovered from COVID-19. A freely available public database, intended as a resource for researchers studying the immune response to SARS-CoV-2, is where the repertoires were released. Samples came from the ongoing ImmuneRACE study (first 160 participants) plus 1,254 subjects from 6 global collaborators. Sample metadata almost always included a de-identified subject ID, COVID-19 status, age in years and sex. Where available, HLA class I and class II types were taken from metadata supplied by the sample provider and were not determined by assay-based typing. What the authors observed across the whole study: How much clinical and demographic metadata was included differed by source and by participant, and the metadata was provided uncurated.

TCRbeta CDR3 regions were amplified from genomic DNA using the immunoSEQ Assay, a bias-controlled multiplex PCR. The study's processing was this. The number of nucleated cells in each sample was estimated from the amplification of reference gene primers within the assay. To quantify the absolute abundance of each unique TCRbeta CDR3 rearrangement, sequence reads were collapsed and filtered. For each sample, productive Simpson clonality was calculated as the square root of Simpson's diversity index across productive rearrangements. The table comes from immuneACCESS by way of TCRdb, which keeps in-frame sequences with V and J called. Part of the clones is missing from these tables; in studies checked, under half for an unresolved V gene and the rest for unknown reasons. V and J calls and clone size follow that table, whereas D and trimming were derived from the DNA. This sample comprises 250,000 to 400,000 clones, roughly 90% of them detected only once. The top ten constitute roughly 2.8% of the sample.

Recombination linked TRBV6-5 to TRBJ2-7, with 12 central nucleotides matching TRBD2. The TCR was taken from a woman between 25 and 40 years old with COVID-19, enrolled during active disease. The sample was peripheral blood. Here is the DNA: TGTGCCAGCAGTCCGACTAGCGGGAGTGTGTACGAGCAGTACTTC. This translates into CASSPTSGSVYEQYF.